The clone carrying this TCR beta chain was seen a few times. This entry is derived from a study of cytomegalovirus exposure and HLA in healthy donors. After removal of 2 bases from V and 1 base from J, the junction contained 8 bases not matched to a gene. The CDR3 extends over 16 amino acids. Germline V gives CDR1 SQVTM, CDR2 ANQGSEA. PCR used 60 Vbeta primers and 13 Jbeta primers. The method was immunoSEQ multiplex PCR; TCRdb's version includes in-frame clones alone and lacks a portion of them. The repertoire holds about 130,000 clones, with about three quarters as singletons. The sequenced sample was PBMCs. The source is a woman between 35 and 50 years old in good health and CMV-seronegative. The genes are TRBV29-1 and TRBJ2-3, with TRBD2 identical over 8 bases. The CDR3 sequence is CSVESPAGGRTDTQYF. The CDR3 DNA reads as TGCAGCGTTGAATCCCCCGCGGGAGGACGCACAGATACGCAGTATTTT.